This entry lists 25 T cell receptor beta chains sequenced from one sample in a study of a mutant IDH1 vaccine in newly diagnosed glioma. Time point in this sample: week 23, last vaccination. Topical imiquimod accompanied each vaccine dose, which consisted of 300 ug of mutant IDH1 20-mer peptide. Clones were read by immunoSEQ multiplex PCR, and TCRdb kept only the in-frame ones, dropping some. The sample consists of roughly 28,000 clones, 65% to 85% of them appearing once. These TCRs' antigens remain unknown. This specimen consisted of PBMCs, obtained from a glioma patient whose treatment included an IDH1 peptide vaccine. The receptor source for this set is a woman aged 18-35 years with glioma.

The chain recombines TRBV9 with TRBJ1-1; 7 bases fit TRBD1. The CDR3 covers 17 residues. With V trimmed by 0 bases and J by 1 base, 9 bases remained unmatched. Germline CDR1 and CDR2: SGDLS and YYNGEE. The chain's CDR3 is CASSVVLRDSKNTEAFF. CDR3 in DNA: TGTGCCAGCAGCGTAGTTTTACGGGACAGCAAGAACACTGAAGCTTTCTTT.

The chain uses TRBV7-8 and TRBJ2-7, with D possibly matching TRBD2 (6 bases). V gave up 7 bases and J gave up 1 base, with 17 bases separating them. Germline CDR1 reads SGHVS; CDR2 reads FQNEAQ. The CDR3 covers 15 residues. This chain's CDR3 is CASTNRRDSSYEQYF. DNA of the CDR3: TGTGCCAGCACTAACCGAAGGGACTCATCCTACGAGCAGTACTTC.

This clone was recorded a few times. The chain uses TRBV6-1 and TRBJ2-7; 9 bases fit TRBD1. Per germline, CDR1 MNHNS and CDR2 SASEGT. CDR3 length: 15 amino acids. V trimming: 7 bases; J trimming: 2 bases; junction bases outside the gene matches: 9. The CDR3 here is CASKDPGQGTYEQYF. In DNA form, the CDR3 reads TGTGCCAGCAAAGATCCGGGACAGGGTACCTACGAGCAGTACTTC.

The chain links TRBV25-1 to TRBJ1-4; D possibly corresponds to TRBD1 (5 bases). The CDR3 totals 15 residues. Germline values: CDR1 MGHDK, CDR2 SYGVNS. V was shortened by 3 bases and J by 5 bases, with 13 bases between the two germline ends. The CDR3, as DNA: TGTGCCAGCAGTGATCCCGGGACGCGAAATGAAAAACTGTTTTTT. Protein sequence: CASSDPGTRNEKLFF.

The CDR3 here is CATGGMSSYEQYF. The CDR3 DNA reads TGTGCCACCGGGGGGATGAGCTCCTACGAGCAGTACTTC. The chain links TRBV6-1 to TRBJ2-7; TRBD2 aligns across 7 bases. The CDR3 loop spans 13 amino acids. The J segment lost 0 bases and the V segment lost 10 bases, leaving 6 bases of the junction unmatched. The germline V gene has CDR1 MNHNS and CDR2 SASEGT.

The rearrangement joins TRBV18 to TRBJ2-7; 8 bases align to TRBD1. The CDR3 consists of 16 residues. CDR1 is KGHSH and CDR2 is LQKENI in the germline V gene. V trimming: 2 bases; J trimming: 2 bases; junction bases outside the gene matches: 8. DNA of the CDR3: TGTGCCAGCTCACCAGATACAGGGGGGAGGACCTACGAGCAGTACTTC. Its protein is CASSPDTGGRTYEQYF.

The chain employs TRBV5-6 and TRBJ2-7; D unclear. Germline CDR1 SGHDT, CDR2 YYEEEE. Trimming removed 3 bases from V and 6 bases from J, with 13 bases in between. CDR3 size: 13 residues. The CDR3 nucleotides are TGTGCCAGCAGCTCGTTCTCGGAGACCGAGCAGTACTTC. Its protein is CASSSFSETEQYF.

The chain carries TRBV7-2 and TRBJ2-1; TRBD2 matches 13 bases. This CDR3 has 14 residues. Germline CDR1 and CDR2: SGHTA and FQGNSA. V lost 6 bases to trimming and J lost 8 bases; unmatched junction nucleotides: 4. The CDR3 is CASRLAGGPDEQFF. CDR3 coding DNA: TGTGCCAGCAGACTAGCGGGGGGGCCGGATGAGCAGTTCTTC. The full variable domain, completed using reference TRBV7-2 and TRBJ2-1, is GAGVSQSPSNKVTEKGKDVELRCDPISGHTALYWYRQSLGQGLEFLIYFQGNSAPDKSGLPSDRFSAERTGGSVSTLTIQRTQQEDSAVYLCASRLAGGPDEQFFGPGTRLTVL.

V and J are TRBV6-1 and TRBJ2-7; 11 bases agree with TRBD2. The CDR3 extends over 15 amino acids. Germline loops: CDR1 MNHNS, CDR2 SASEGT. With 5 bases clipped from V and 5 bases from J, the junction kept 8 bases outside the gene matches. CDR3 nucleotide sequence: TGTGCCAGCAGTCCCGGGACTAGCGGTCTTAACGAGCAGTACTTC. It encodes CASSPGTSGLNEQYF.

The chain links TRBV13 to TRBJ1-1; no reliable D call. Germline values: CDR1 PRHDT, CDR2 FYEKMQ (reference sequence). The CDR3 is 12 residues long. V lost 6 bases and J lost 4, with 9 bases in between. The CDR3 DNA follows: TGTGCCAGCAGAGGAGAGGGCACTGAAGCTTTCTTT. It yields the protein CASRGEGTEAFF.

The chain couples TRBV18 to TRBJ1-5, with 9 bases lining up with TRBD1. The ends lost 1 base at V and 2 bases at J; junction bases unmatched: 3. This CDR3 has 16 amino acids. The germline V gene has CDR1 KGHSH and CDR2 LQKENI. CDR3 nucleotides: TGTGCCAGCTCACCACGACAGGGGGACGGCAATCAGCCCCAGCATTTT. Amino acid sequence: CASSPRQGDGNQPQHF.

The J gene is TRBJ1-1, the V gene TRBV7-8; the D is unclear. The CDR3 is 13 residues long. Trimming pared 1 base from V and 8 bases from J, leaving 11 bases between. Germline assignment: CDR1 SGHVS and CDR2 FQNEAQ. The CDR3 is CASSLGAAYEAFF. The CDR3 DNA reads as TGTGCCAGCAGCTTAGGGGCGGCATACGAAGCTTTCTTT.

Comments on this clone: The junction does not match germline at one end; this may be a read error. This sequence joins TRBV7-7 and TRBJ1-4; 7 nucleotides line up with TRBD1. Germline V gene data show CDR1 as SSHAT and CDR2 as FNYEAQ (reference sequence). This CDR3 is 15 amino acids long. The CDR3 loop reads CASSLGVGGGEKLFF. CDR3 in DNA: TGTGCTAGCAGCTTAGGGGTAGGGGGCGGCGAAAAACTGTTTTTT. Variable domain in full (rest from reference TRBV7-7 and TRBJ1-4): GAGVSQSPRYKVTKRGQDVTLRCDPISSHATLYWYQQALGQGPEFLTYFNYEAQPDKSGLPSDRFSAERPEGSISTLTIQRTEQRDSAMYRCASSLGVGGGEKLFFGSGTQLSVL.

The chain employs TRBV5-1 and TRBJ1-3; maybe TRBD1 (6 bases). This CDR3 contains 14 residues. Trimming removed 1 base from V and 3 bases from J, with 8 bases in between. In germline, CDR1 is SGHRS, CDR2 YFSETQ. DNA of the CDR3: TGCGCCAGCAGCTTGCAGGGGAGTGGAAACACCATATATTTT. It is translated as CASSLQGSGNTIYF. Based on the CDR3 plus reference TRBV5-1 and TRBJ1-3, the full variable domain is KAGVTQTPRYLIKTRGQQVTLSCSPISGHRSVSWYQQTPGQGLQFLFEYFSETQRNKGNFPGRFSGRQFSNSRSEMNVSTLELGDSALYLCASSLQGSGNTIYFGEGSWLTVV.

Only a few counts were recorded for this clone. The rearrangement joins TRBV21-1 to TRBJ2-3; no DNA check was done on the table's D call, TRBD1. TRBV21-1 is a pseudogene locus. The CDR3 length is 18 residues. CDR3 sequence: CASSIKERVVTVGDTQYF. The DNA of the CDR3 is TGTGCCAGCAGCATAAAAGAGCGAGTGGTGACAGTGGGGGATACGCAGTATTTT.

V usage is TRBV29-1 and J usage is TRBJ1-2, with D perhaps matching TRBD1 (5 bases). Germline CDR1 reads SQVTM; CDR2 reads ANQGSEA. Trimming removed 2 bases from V and 8 bases from J, with 12 bases in between. The CDR3 covers 12 residues. CDR3 protein: CSVEPGAGGYTF. CDR3 nucleotide sequence: TGCAGCGTTGAACCCGGGGCGGGCGGCTACACCTTC.

V is TRBV4-1 and J is TRBJ1-1; 7 bases are shared with TRBD1. The CDR3 totals 14 residues. The V and J ends lost 1 base and 1 base, in that order; junction bases with no gene match: 0. Germline V gives CDR1 MGHRA, CDR2 YSYEKL. The CDR3 reads CASSQAGGNTEAFF. CDR3 in DNA: TGCGCCAGCAGCCAAGCAGGGGGGAACACTGAAGCTTTCTTT.

V gene TRBV30 combines with J gene TRBJ1-5; D ambiguous. CDR1 is GTSNPN, CDR2 SVGIG, per germline (reference sequence). This CDR3 region has 14 residues. V was shortened by 0 bases and J by 7 bases, with 13 bases between the two germline ends. CDR3 loop: CAWSVGGTDQPQHF. In DNA, the CDR3 is TGTGCCTGGAGTGTAGGCGGAACGGACCAGCCCCAGCATTTT.

The rearrangement joins TRBV7-8 to TRBJ1-5; 7 nucleotides line up with TRBD1. The CDR3 covers 16 residues. CDR1 and CDR2 (germline): SGHVS, FQNEAQ. V shed 4 bases, J shed 5 bases, and the junction held 11 bases outside the gene matches. CDR3 sequence reads: CASSSTGARGDQPQHF. The CDR3 nucleotides read TGTGCCAGCAGCTCAACAGGGGCGCGGGGGGATCAGCCCCAGCATTTT.

CDR3 amino acids: CATRRTSSYEQYF. In nucleotides, the CDR3 is TGTGCCACTCGGAGGACCAGCTCCTACGAGCAGTACTTC. This chain uses TRBV28 with TRBJ2-7; D is possibly TRBD2 (5 bases). CDR3 length: 13 residues. Between the trimmed V and J ends, which lost 10 bases and 0 bases, there was a span of 13 bases. Germline V gives CDR1 MDHEN, CDR2 SYDVKM.

The chain couples TRBV2 to TRBJ2-7; perhaps TRBD1 as D (5 bases). The germline gives CDR1 SNHLY, CDR2 FYNNEI. CDR3 size: 13 residues. The V gene lost 6 bases and the J gene lost 3 bases, with 12 bases spanning the gap. CDR3 region: CASRETVHYEQYF. As DNA, the CDR3 is TGTGCCAGCAGGGAGACAGTTCACTACGAGCAGTACTTC. The entire variable domain, with the rest obtained from reference TRBV2 and TRBJ2-7, is as follows: EPEVTQTPSHQVTQMGQEVILRCVPISNHLYFYWYRQILGQKVEFLVSFYNNEISEKSEIFDDQFSVERPDGSNFTLKIRSTKLEDSAMYFCASRETVHYEQYFGPGTRLTVT.

The rearrangement uses TRBV27 and TRBJ2-7; 9 bases line up with TRBD2. Per germline, CDR1 MNHEY and CDR2 SMNVEV (reference sequence). There are 19 residues in the CDR3. Germline trimming cut 6 bases from V and 2 bases from J; bases unmatched to any gene: 20. The CDR3 sequence is CASSPRGAGGPLRTYEQYF. The CDR3 DNA reads TGTGCCAGCAGCCCCAGGGGGGCGGGAGGGCCCCTCAGAACCTACGAGCAGTACTTC.

V is TRBV5-4 and J is TRBJ2-1; 9 bases line up with TRBD1. V shed 5 bases and J 9 bases; nucleotides not matched to a gene: 15. The CDR3 has 16 residues. Per the germline V gene, CDR1 is SGHNT and CDR2 is YYREEE (reference sequence). DNA of the CDR3: TGTGCCAGCAGACCCAATCCTCCGGGACAGGGAGGTGAGCAGTTCTTC. Protein sequence: CASRPNPPGQGGEQFF. Full variable domain (missing parts from reference TRBV5-4 and TRBJ2-1): ETGVTQSPTHLIKTRGQQVTLRCSSQSGHNTVSWYQQALGQGPQFIFQYYREEENGRGNFPPRFSGLQFPNYSSELNVNALELDDSALYLCASRPNPPGQGGEQFFGPGTRLTVL.

This clone was counted a few times. The chain is built from TRBV20-1 and TRBJ1-2; D is unclear. Between the trimmed V and J ends, which lost 3 bases and 3 bases, there was a span of 5 bases. Germline V CDR1 and CDR2: DFQATT, SNEGSKA (reference sequence). The CDR3 consists of 11 residues. This chain's CDR3 is CSASEDYGYTF. The DNA of the CDR3 is TGCAGTGCTAGCGAGGACTATGGCTACACCTTC.

CDR3 nucleotide sequence: TGCGCCAGCAGTCAAGAGTACAGGTCCTACCCTAATCAGCCCCAGCATTTT. The encoded protein is CASSQEYRSYPNQPQHF. The genes are TRBV23-1 and TRBJ1-5; tentative D call: TRBD1 (5 bases). TRBV23-1 is an ORF, and what it does is uncertain. The CDR3 length is 17 residues. The V and J ends lost 2 bases and 4 bases respectively, with 18 bases between them.